These T cell receptor beta chains were read from a single sample in a study of T cells in Graves' hyperthyroidism and ophthalmopathy. MiXCR, applied by TCRdb to the multiplex PCR reads, yields one record per CDR3 protein. The sample has about 300,000 distinct CDR3 sequences; less than 30% are singletons. The specimen sequenced was blood. Receptor source: a man in his forties or fifties with Graves' hyperthyroidism that later progressed to Graves' ophthalmopathy. Both conserved end residues are part of each CDR3. The D gene is left open where the match is weak. Some rows have no size entry. The others give once, few or many, or a class for an expanded clone.

>many|.|TRBJ2-7|TRBV6-1
CASRKTTDRFHEQYF
TGTGCCAGCAGAAAAACAACCGACAGATTCCACGAGCAGTACTTC
>.|.|TRBJ1-1|TRBV12-3/TRBV12-4
CASTGGLHTEAFF
TGTGCCTCCACGGGGGGGCTGCACACTGAAGCTTTCTTT
>many|.|TRBJ2-5|TRBV24-1
CATSDVTGYQETQYF
TGTGCCACCAGTGATGTAACAGGATATCAAGAGACCCAGTACTTC
>.|TRBD1|TRBJ2-7|TRBV19
CASSTGTGSAYEQYF
TGTGCCAGTAGTACGGGGACAGGCTCAGCCTACGAGCAGTACTTC
>many|TRBD2|TRBJ2-5|TRBV24-1
CATSPREEETQYF
TGTGCCACCAGTCCGCGGGAGGAAGAGACCCAGTACTTC
>.|.|TRBJ2-5|TRBV20-1
CSARELGGDQETQYF
TGCAGTGCTAGAGAGCTAGGGGGTGATCAAGAGACCCAGTACTTC
>many|.|TRBJ2-2|TRBV24-1
CATGGLLNTGELFF
TGTGCCACCGGGGGACTCCTGAACACCGGGGAGCTGTTTTTT
>many|TRBD1|TRBJ1-2|TRBV12-3/TRBV12-4
CASSTGTGDGYTF
TGTGCCAGCAGCACCGGGACAGGGGACGGCTACACCTTC
>many|.|TRBJ2-4|TRBV29-1
CSVETLAKNIQYF
TGCAGCGTCGAGACCTTAGCCAAAAACATTCAGTACTTC
>few|TRBD2|TRBJ2-5|TRBV12-3/TRBV12-4
CASSPSGRALETQYF
TGTGCCAGCAGCCCTAGCGGGAGGGCCCTGGAGACCCAGTACTTC
>many|.|TRBJ1-3|TRBV9
CASSKRTASSGNTIYF
TGTGCCAGCAGCAAAAGGACGGCGAGCTCTGGAAACACCATATATTTT
>.|.|TRBJ2-4|TRBV7-3
CASSVSHGSNIQYF
TGTGCCAGCAGCGTATCGCACGGATCAAACATTCAGTACTTC
>many|TRBD2|TRBJ2-7|TRBV6-1
CASSTPGGSYEQYF
TGTGCCAGCAGTACCCCGGGGGGGTCCTACGAGCAGTACTTC
>.|TRBD2|TRBJ2-5|TRBV7-2
CASRTGLAGGLAETQYF
TGTGCCAGCAGGACCGGACTAGCGGGGGGGCTTGCTGAGACCCAGTACTTC
>many|TRBD1|TRBJ1-1|TRBV3-1
CASSNGGQGDTEAFF
TGTGCCAGCAGCAACGGGGGACAGGGCGACACTGAAGCTTTCTTT
>many|.|TRBJ1-5|TRBV18
CASPTSYASYQWGGRLNQPQHF
TGTGCCAGCCCAACCTCCTACGCCTCTTATCAGTGGGGGGGACGTCTCAATCAGCCCCAGCATTTT
>.|.|TRBJ1-5|TRBV9
CASSVGHNQPQHF
TGTGCCAGCAGCGTAGGGCATAATCAGCCCCAGCATTTT
>few|.|TRBJ2-7|TRBV6-1
CASSRGGQYEQYF
TGTGCCAGCAGTAGGGGAGGTCAGTACGAGCAGTACTTC
>.|.|TRBJ1-2|TRBV18
CASSPEGWNYGYTF
TGTGCCAGCTCACCAGAGGGGTGGAACTATGGCTACACCTTC
>many|TRBD2|TRBJ2-7|TRBV2
CASSDQQRTSGNSEQYF
TGTGCCAGCAGTGACCAACAGAGGACTAGCGGGAACTCCGAGCAGTACTTC
>many|TRBD1|TRBJ1-1|TRBV12-5
CASGFLTGGAFF
TGTGCTAGTGGTTTCCTAACAGGGGGAGCTTTCTTT
>many|TRBD1|TRBJ1-2|TRBV5-5
CASSSTGGTGYGYTF
TGTGCCAGCAGCTCAACCGGCGGGACAGGGTACGGCTACACCTTC
>.|.|TRBJ1-1|TRBV6-1
CASSGGLYDMNTEAFF
TGTGCCAGCAGTGGGGGACTCTATGATATGAACACTGAAGCTTTCTTT
>many|TRBD1|TRBJ1-6|TRBV2
CASKSGRTGGSSPLHF
TGTGCCAGCAAGTCCGGTCGGACAGGGGGCTCTTCACCCCTCCACTTT
>once|TRBD1|TRBJ1-1|TRBV5-1
CASRAGTGNTEAFF
TGCGCCAGCCGCGCCGGGACAGGGAACACTGAAGCTTTCTTT
>many|.|TRBJ2-5|TRBV3-1
CASSPLWGVMETQYF
TGTGCCAGCAGCCCGCTGTGGGGCGTAATGGAGACCCAGTACTTC
>.|.|TRBJ1-1|TRBV19
CASRAEASTEAFF
TGTGCCAGTAGGGCGGAAGCTAGCACTGAAGCTTTCTTT
>many|.|TRBJ2-5|TRBV5-1
CASSREAGMRETQYF
TGCGCCAGCAGCCGAGAGGCAGGGATGCGGGAGACCCAGTACTTC
>.|TRBD1|TRBJ1-5|TRBV6-1
CASSEEFMRTGKQPQHF
TGTGCCAGCAGTGAAGAGTTTATGCGGACAGGAAAGCAGCCCCAGCATTTT
>.|.|TRBJ1-6|TRBV11-2
CASSLEGRVPNSPLHF
TGTGCCAGCAGCTTAGAGGGCAGGGTCCCAAATTCACCCCTCCACTTT
>many|.|TRBJ2-5|TRBV28
CASSYPSQETQYF
TGTGCCAGCAGTTACCCCTCCCAAGAGACCCAGTACTTC
>many|.|TRBJ1-5|TRBV12-3/TRBV12-4
CASSNGVDNQPQHF
TGTGCCAGCAGCAACGGGGTAGACAATCAGCCCCAGCATTTT
>few|.|TRBJ1-1|TRBV18
CASSMGITEAFF
TGTGCCAGCTCTATGGGGATCACTGAAGCTTTCTTT
>.|.|TRBJ2-2|TRBV10-3
CAISDREAANTGELFF
TGTGCCATCAGTGATAGGGAGGCCGCGAACACCGGGGAGCTGTTTTTT
>many|.|TRBJ2-7|TRBV19
CASSSLTPPAPYEQYF
TGTGCCAGTAGCTCCTTAACACCTCCTGCCCCCTACGAGCAGTACTTC
>many|TRBD1|TRBJ1-1|TRBV4-1
CASSTQGATFSEAFF
TGCGCCAGCAGCACTCAGGGGGCGACGTTTTCGGAAGCTTTCTTT
>.|TRBD1|TRBJ2-5|TRBV6-1
CASSPWTGGQETQYF
TGTGCCAGCAGCCCCTGGACAGGGGGTCAAGAGACCCAGTACTTC
>.|.|TRBJ1-5|TRBV20-1
CSANGPRPIVSNQPQHF
TGCAGTGCTAATGGCCCCCGGCCAATAGTTAGCAATCAGCCCCAGCATTTT
>many|.|TRBJ2-7|TRBV29-1
CSVEDSTVYEQYF
TGCAGCGTTGAAGACAGTACCGTCTACGAGCAGTACTTC
>many|TRBD1|TRBJ2-5|TRBV20-1
CSAPTGTGIGETQYF
TGCAGTGCACCCACCGGGACAGGGATAGGAGAGACCCAGTACTTC
>.|.|TRBJ1-2|TRBV15
CATSRGARETDGYTF
TGTGCCACCAGCAGGGGGGCCCGGGAAACAGATGGCTACACCTTC
>.|TRBD2|TRBJ2-7|TRBV6-2/TRBV6-3
CASRDSGSADEQYF
TGTGCCAGCAGGGATAGCGGGAGTGCGGACGAGCAGTACTTC